These T cell receptor beta chains were read from a single sample in a study of neoadjuvant nivolumab and ipilimumab in lung cancer. TCRdb's copy holds only in-frame clones and misses some; the assay was immunoSEQ multiplex PCR. Of 18,000 or so clones detected, around 79% appear once; the ten largest clones hold 9%. The sample consisted of tumor tissue, taken after neoadjuvant nivolumab, alone or with ipilimumab, at or shortly before surgery. The receptors originated from an adult with non-small cell lung cancer. Each CDR3 is given with its conserved first and last residue. The order of the fields is D gene, clone size, V gene, J gene, CDR3 protein, CDR3 DNA. A D gene is named only where the DNA matches it firmly. The listing skips clone size in some rows; elsewhere it reads once, few, many or a size class.

>TRBD1|.|TRBV25-1|TRBJ1-2
CASSEGSDRLYGYTF
TGTGCCAGCAGTGAAGGGTCGGACAGGCTTTATGGCTACACCTTC
>.|.|TRBV7-2|TRBJ2-3
CASSKMIRTDTQYF
TGTGCCAGCAGCAAAATGATTCGTACAGATACGCAGTATTTT
>.|.|TRBV6-5|TRBJ2-5
CASSYGRGQETQYF
TGTGCCAGCAGTTACGGGCGGGGCCAAGAGACCCAGTACTTC
>.|.|TRBV7-2|TRBJ2-4
CASSSTGTKGNIQYF
TGTGCCAGCAGCTCTACCGGGACCAAGGGGAACATTCAGTACTTC
>TRBD1|.|TRBV7-9|TRBJ1-6
CASSLRTGAGNSPLHF
TGTGCCAGCAGCTTACGGACAGGGGCCGGTAATTCACCCCTCCACTTT
>TRBD1|.|TRBV9|TRBJ1-2
CASSSTDRGYGYTF
TGTGCCAGCAGTTCAACCGACAGGGGGTATGGCTACACCTTC
>TRBD1|few|TRBV18|TRBJ1-2
CASSPTTGKGTGGYTF
TGTGCCAGCTCACCAACGACAGGGAAGGGCACAGGTGGCTACACCTTC
>TRBD1|.|TRBV11-3|TRBJ2-5
CASSLGQGRGETQYF
TGTGCCAGCAGCCTTGGACAGGGTCGAGGGGAGACCCAGTACTTC
>TRBD2|.|TRBV18|TRBJ2-3
CASSPGRGRQYF
TGTGCCAGCTCACCAGGGAGGGGAAGGCAGTATTTT
>.|.|TRBV6-1|TRBJ2-3
CASSESGGADTQYF
TGTGCCAGCAGTGAAAGTGGGGGCGCAGATACGCAGTATTTT
>.|medium-sized|TRBV5-8|TRBJ1-2
CASSLRAVDYGYTF
TGTGCCAGCAGCTTGAGGGCCGTAGACTATGGCTACACCTTC
>.|few|TRBV5-1|TRBJ1-2
CASSLGTNYGYTF
TGCGCCAGCAGCCTCGGAACGAACTATGGCTACACCTTC
>.|.|TRBV4-1|TRBJ2-5
CASSQDRGKTQYF
TGCGCCAGCAGCCAAGACCGGGGCAAGACCCAGTACTTC
>.|.|TRBV2|TRBJ2-3
CASSEGTSSTDTQYF
TGTGCCAGCAGTGAGGGAACGTCTAGCACAGATACGCAGTATTTT
>TRBD1|.|TRBV11-2|TRBJ1-6
CASSLGTGPYSPLHF
TGTGCCAGCAGCTTAGGGACAGGGCCGTATTCACCCCTCCACTTT
>TRBD2|.|TRBV5-1|TRBJ2-1
CASSLSSGGLSYNEQFF
TGCGCCAGCAGCTTGTCGAGCGGGGGTCTCTCCTACAATGAGCAGTTCTTC
>.|.|TRBV7-9|TRBJ1-4
CASSFGARNEKLFF
TGTGCCAGCAGCTTCGGGGCCCGGAATGAAAAACTGTTTTTT